The present T cell receptor (beta chain) was sequenced within a study of control samples from healthy donors and cancer patients. The CDR3 loop spans 14 amino acids. V lost 3 bases to trimming and J lost 8 bases, with 15 bases between them. The germline CDR1 and CDR2 sequences are SGHRS and YFSETQ. Method: immunoSEQ multiplex PCR; TCRdb's copy keeps in-frame clones and lacks some. The table shows around 30,000 clones, with around 94% occurring only once. Sequenced: blood. The TCR sequence derives from a man in his fifties or sixties in good health. The chain carries TRBV5-1 and TRBJ1-3; a weak D match, TRBD1 (6 bases). DNA for the CDR3: TGCGCCAGCAGCTCACAGGGTGATAGGGACACCATATATTTT. This codes for CASSSQGDRDTIYF.